Following are 10 T cell receptor beta chains from one sample sequenced in a study of OX40 agonist ivuxolimab in advanced cancers. Method: immunoSEQ multiplex PCR; TCRdb's copy keeps in-frame clones and lacks some. Among around 15,000 clones listed, about 86% were seen once. Sequences were derived from CD4+ or CD8+ T cells sorted from blood, sampled in a trial of the OX40 agonist ivuxolimab. Receptor source: an adult with an advanced solid tumor such as melanoma, head and neck, liver or kidney cancer.

This sequence joins TRBV4-2 and TRBJ1-3, with 10 bases fitting TRBD1. This CDR3 comprises 18 residues. From germline, CDR1 is LGHNA and CDR2 YNFKEQ. V dropped 1 base and J dropped 3; count of bases not matched to a gene: 9. CDR3 sequence: CASSQVTGTGAFGNTIYF. The CDR3 DNA reads TGTGCCAGCAGCCAAGTCACCGGGACAGGGGCATTTGGAAACACCATATATTTT.

This chain joins TRBV19 and TRBJ2-5; 10 bases are shared with TRBD2. The germline CDR1 and CDR2 sequences are LNHDA and SQIVND (reference sequence). The CDR3 is made up of 17 amino acids. Trimming took 4 bases from V and 5 from J; bases not matched to a gene: 13. The CDR3 region is CASSNRPSGSRMETQYF. DNA of the CDR3: TGTGCCAGTAGTAATCGTCCTAGCGGGAGCAGGATGGAGACCCAGTACTTC.

V gene TRBV6-1 combines with J gene TRBJ2-2, with D perhaps matching TRBD1 or TRBD2 (7 bases each). Germline V CDR1 and CDR2: MNHNS, SASEGT. Trimming left V 2 bases short and J 3 bases short, with 13 bases between. The CDR3 is made up of 16 amino acids. The CDR3 protein is CASSERAGGDTGELFF. CDR3 coding DNA: TGTGCCAGCAGTGAAAGGGCAGGGGGGGACACCGGGGAGCTGTTTTTT.

V and J are TRBV7-9 and TRBJ2-5, with a possible D match to TRBD1 (6 bases). CDR3 length: 14 residues. Deletions cut 2 bases from V and 5 bases from J, with 12 bases between. The germline gives CDR1 SEHNR, CDR2 FQNEAQ (reference sequence). CDR3 coding DNA: TGTGCCAGCAGCTTACTAGACAGGCGGGAGACCCAGTACTTC. Protein sequence: CASSLLDRRETQYF. Full variable domain (remainder filled in from reference TRBV7-9 and TRBJ2-5): DTGVSQNPRHKITKRGQNVTFRCDPISEHNRLYWYRQTLGQGPEFLTYFQNEAQLEKSRLLSDRFSAERPKGSFSTLEIQRTEQGDSAMYLCASSLLDRRETQYFGPGTRLLVL.

V is TRBV5-6 and J is TRBJ2-5; D may be TRBD1 (5 bases). This CDR3 is built from 14 residues. Trimming cost V 2 bases and J 5 bases, with 13 bases left between them. Germline V gives CDR1 SGHDT, CDR2 YYEEEE. The CDR3 DNA reads TGTGCCAGCAGCTTCTCGGCAGGGTGGGAGACCCAGTACTTC. Translated: CASSFSAGWETQYF.

V usage is TRBV6-1 and J usage is TRBJ2-1; 10 bases match TRBD2. V lost 6 bases, J lost 14 bases, and 10 bases stayed unmatched. The CDR3 runs to 13 residues. Germline V gene data show CDR1 as MNHNS and CDR2 as SASEGT. CDR3 DNA sequence: TGTGCCAGCAGAACTGGGACTAGCGCAAGGAAGTTCTTC. Translation: CASRTGTSARKFF.

This rearrangement joins TRBV7-6 to TRBJ2-7; no reliable D call. The CDR3 consists of 15 residues. Germline values: CDR1 SGHVS, CDR2 FNYEAQ. Between the trimmed V and J ends, which lost 4 bases and 0 bases, there was a span of 13 bases. The CDR3: CASSSTSQYSYEQYF. The CDR3 nucleotides are TGTGCCAGCAGCTCGACCAGCCAATACTCCTACGAGCAGTACTTC. The full variable domain, its missing parts supplied by reference TRBV7-6 and TRBJ2-7, is GAGVSQSPRYKVTKRGQDVALRCDPISGHVSLYWYRQALGQGPEFLTYFNYEAQQDKSGLPNDRFSAERPEGSISTLTIQRTEQRDSAMYRCASSSTSQYSYEQYFGPGTRLTVT.

The rearrangement uses TRBV2 and TRBJ1-1; D gene ambiguous. CDR1 SNHLY and CDR2 FYNNEI come from the germline V gene. V lost 8 bases and J lost 3, with 16 bases in between. There are 14 residues in the CDR3. In nucleotides, the CDR3 is TGTGCCAGCCAGAGGAGTAAACGGGACACTGAAGCTTTCTTT. As protein: CASQRSKRDTEAFF.

This clone was recorded once. The chain employs TRBV12-5 and TRBJ1-4, with TRBD1 as a possible D gene (5 bases). CDR1 and CDR2 (germline): LGHNT, FRNRAP. V dropped 6 bases and J dropped 8 bases, with 16 bases sitting between them. CDR3 size: 14 residues. This CDR3 reads CASGESGRGEKLFF. As DNA, the CDR3 is TGTGCTAGTGGGGAATCGGGACGGGGGGAAAAACTGTTTTTT.

The rearrangement uses TRBV6-1 and TRBJ2-7; TRBD2 matches 7 bases. V lost 4 bases and J lost 6; bases outside the gene matches: 6. Per the germline V gene, CDR1 is MNHNS and CDR2 is SASEGT. CDR3 length: 13 residues. CDR3 amino acids: CASSGGGRVEQYF. DNA of the CDR3: TGTGCCAGCAGTGGGGGGGGTAGGGTCGAGCAGTACTTC.